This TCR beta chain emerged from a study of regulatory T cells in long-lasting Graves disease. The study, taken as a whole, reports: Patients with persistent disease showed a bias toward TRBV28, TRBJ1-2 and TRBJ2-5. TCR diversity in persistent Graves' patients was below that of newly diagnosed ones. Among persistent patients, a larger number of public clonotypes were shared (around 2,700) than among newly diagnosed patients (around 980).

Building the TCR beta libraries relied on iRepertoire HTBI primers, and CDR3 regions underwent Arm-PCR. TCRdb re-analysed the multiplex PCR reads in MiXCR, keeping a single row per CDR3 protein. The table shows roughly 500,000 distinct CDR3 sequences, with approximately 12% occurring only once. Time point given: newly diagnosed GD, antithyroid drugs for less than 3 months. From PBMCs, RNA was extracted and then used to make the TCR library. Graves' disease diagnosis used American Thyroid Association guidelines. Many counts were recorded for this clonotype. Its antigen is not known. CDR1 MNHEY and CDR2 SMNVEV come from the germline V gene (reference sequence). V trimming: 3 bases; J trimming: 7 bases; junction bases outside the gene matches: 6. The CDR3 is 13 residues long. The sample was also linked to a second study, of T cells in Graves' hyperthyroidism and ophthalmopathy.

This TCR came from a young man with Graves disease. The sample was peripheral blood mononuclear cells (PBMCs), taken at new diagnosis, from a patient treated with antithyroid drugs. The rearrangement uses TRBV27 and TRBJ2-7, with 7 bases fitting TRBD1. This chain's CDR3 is CASSLGDSWEQYF. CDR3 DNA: TGTGCCAGCAGTTTGGGGGACAGTTGGGAGCAGTACTTC.